This record concerns one TCR beta chain sequence. Tumor or blood genomic DNA was sequenced, with inputs of about 550 ng to 6,500 ng. This sample was taken from a study of T cells in tumors after PD-1 blockade. Study information: Either cemiplimab 350 mg every 2 weeks or pembrolizumab 200 mg every 3 weeks was given. Some patients also took daily vismodegib 150 mg during anti-PD-1 treatment. Mean per blood sample: 113,528 templates (24,679-257,772), around 38,000 unique clonotypes.

The CDR3 is 13 residues long. Germline V CDR1 and CDR2: SGHAT, FQDESV (reference sequence). The J segment lost 9 bases and the V segment lost 5 bases, leaving 4 bases of the junction unmatched. Here immunoSEQ multiplex PCR was the method, and the copy in TCRdb shows in-frame clones only, minus some. The table includes approximately 59,000 clones, over 75% detected once. Sequencing was performed on PBMCs, taken before anti-PD-1 treatment. The rearrangement joins TRBV11-1 to TRBJ2-1, with 10 bases aligning to TRBD1. This receptor was identified in a human donor with basal cell carcinoma. The CDR3 nucleotides read TGTGCCAGCAGCACGGGACAGGGGCGTGAGCAGTTCTTC. Translating gives CASSTGQGREQFF. The variable domain in full, completed from reference TRBV11-1 and TRBJ2-1, reads EAEVAQSPRYKITEKSQAVAFWCDPISGHATLYWYRQILGQGPELLVQFQDESVVDDSQLPKDRFSAERLKGVDSTLKIQPAELGDSAMYLCASSTGQGREQFFGPGTRLTVL.